This TCR beta chain was profiled in a study of blood T cell repertoires in COVID-19 (dated by TCRdb to about 2020). With respect to the entire study: Samples covering the acute and convalescent phases of COVID-19 were provided by collaborators in the United States, Italy and Spain. The samples were drawn from two sources: the first 160 participants of the ongoing ImmuneRACE study, and about 1,300 subjects contributed by 6 global collaborators. The material from the prospective study consisted of cDNA or gDNA derived from T cells, B-cell-depleted T cells, or PBMCs. Deeply sampled blood TCRbeta repertoires from subjects exposed to, actively infected with, or recovered from COVID-19 were included in the dataset. The repertoires were released in a freely available public database meant as a resource for research on the immune response to SARS-CoV-2. Where available, HLA class I and class II types were taken from metadata supplied by the sample provider and were not determined by assay-based typing. Sample metadata almost always included a de-identified subject ID, COVID-19 status, age in years and sex.

Summary of the overall study and its limitations: How much clinical and demographic metadata was included differed by source and by participant, and the metadata was provided uncurated.

CDR1 MNHEY and CDR2 SVGAGI were looked up in the germline V gene. V is cut back by 6 bases and J by 7 bases, with 6 bases in the junction unmatched. Counted from cysteine to phenylalanine, this CDR3 has 14 amino acids. The kept DNA is CDR3 alone, 42 bases in frame from the first base. Worth noting for this clone: Which antigen it targets is not known. Base qualities are not provided; no much larger clone lies one nucleotide away.

Enrolling through a virtual design, the prospective study's participants ranged in age from about 18 to 89 years and lived across roughly 23 United States geographic areas. In the prospective study, participants were assigned to cohorts based on the clinical history participants reported in a screening survey and a study questionnaire. Recovered participants in ImmuneRACE Cohort 3 were defined by two consecutive negative NP/OP PCR tests, clearance by a healthcare professional, or resolution of symptoms. In the prospective study, mobile phlebotomists collected whole blood, serum and a nasopharyngeal or oropharyngeal swab from each participant. Over a roughly 2-month period, participants in the prospective study had the option of providing additional blood draws and questionnaires. Blood samples from the prospective study were shipped frozen or at room temperature prior to DNA extraction. The immunoSEQ Assay, a bias-controlled multiplex PCR, was used to amplify TCRbeta CDR3 regions from genomic DNA. In the authors' own workflow: Nucleated cell counts per sample were estimated from amplification of reference gene primers within the assay. To quantify the absolute abundance of each unique TCRbeta CDR3 rearrangement, sequence reads were collapsed and filtered. Productive Simpson clonality was computed per sample as the square root of Simpson's diversity index over productive rearrangements. TCRdb carries this immuneACCESS record with in-frame sequences only. Its versions omit some clonotypes, under half of them owing to an unresolved V gene in the studies checked, with the rest unexplained. V, J and clone size are taken as reported in that table, and D and trimming were inferred from the DNA itself. This sample has some 490,000 clones in its table, and about nine tenths of those were observed once. Roughly 8.5% of the sample is in the top ten clones.

This clonotype was sampled from a woman aged 55 to 70 who had recovered from COVID-19. Input material: PBMCs or T cells enriched from blood (not recorded which). The chain joins TRBV6-5 to TRBJ2-2, and 9 bases in between align with TRBD1. The DNA is as follows: TGTGCCAGCAGGGGACAGGGTAGAAGCGGGGAGCTGTTTTTT. This encodes CASRGQGRSGELFF.